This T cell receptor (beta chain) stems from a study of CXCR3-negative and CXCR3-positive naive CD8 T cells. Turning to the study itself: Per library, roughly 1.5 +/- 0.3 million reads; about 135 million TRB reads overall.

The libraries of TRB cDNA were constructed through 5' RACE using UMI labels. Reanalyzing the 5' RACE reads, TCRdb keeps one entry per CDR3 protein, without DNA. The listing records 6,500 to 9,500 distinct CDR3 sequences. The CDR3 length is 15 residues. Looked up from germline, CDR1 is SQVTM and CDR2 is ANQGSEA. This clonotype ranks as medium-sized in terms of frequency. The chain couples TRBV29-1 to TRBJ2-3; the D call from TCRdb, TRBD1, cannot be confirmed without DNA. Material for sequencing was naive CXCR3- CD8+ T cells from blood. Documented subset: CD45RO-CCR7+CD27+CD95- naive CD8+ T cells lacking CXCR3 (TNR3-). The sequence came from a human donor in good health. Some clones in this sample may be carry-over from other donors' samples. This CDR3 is CSVEGTGWRTDTQYF.